The 29 T cell receptor beta chains below were found in one sample sequenced in a study of blood T cell repertoires in COVID-19. TCRdb keeps only in-frame clones here, not all; method: immunoSEQ multiplex PCR. The table includes 260,000 or so clones, roughly 82% detected once. Sequencing input: peripheral blood. The origin of the receptors is a woman in her seventies with acute or convalescent COVID-19.

The V call is TRBV6-5, the J call TRBJ2-7, with a weak D call TRBD1 (6 bases). The V gene lost 10 bases and the J gene lost 0 bases, with 16 bases spanning the gap. This CDR3 contains 14 residues. Germline assignment: CDR1 MNHEY and CDR2 SVGAGI. The DNA for the CDR3 is TGTGCCACCCGGACAGCTCATCTCTCCTACGAGCAGTACTTC. It codes for CATRTAHLSYEQYF.

The chain has TRBV4-2 and TRBJ1-2; D is unresolved. This CDR3 has 12 residues. Germline V gives CDR1 LGHNA, CDR2 YNFKEQ. V was trimmed by 4 bases and J by 7 bases, leaving 10 bases between them. CDR3 sequence: CASSPPSSGYTF. CDR3 nucleotides: TGTGCCAGCAGCCCCCCGTCGAGTGGCTACACCTTC.

A single count supports this clone. The J gene is TRBJ2-5, the V gene TRBV5-1, with 8 bases fitting TRBD1. Germline lookup yields CDR1 SGHRS and CDR2 YFSETQ. With V trimmed by 4 bases and J by 4 bases, 3 bases remained unmatched. The CDR3 is made up of 13 amino acids. Here the CDR3 reads CASSPGQGETQYF. Written as DNA, the CDR3 is TGCGCCAGCAGCCCTGGACAGGGAGAGACCCAGTACTTC.

This clone has a count of ten or more. This chain uses TRBV5-6 with TRBJ2-5; tentative D call: TRBD1 (7 bases). This CDR3 contains 15 residues. Germline V gene sequence: CDR1 SGHDT, CDR2 YYEEEE. V lost 0 bases and J 5 bases, leaving 14 bases between the germline ends. CDR3 in DNA: TGTGCCAGCAGCTTGGCGACAGGGACTCTGGAGACCCAGTACTTC. Protein product: CASSLATGTLETQYF.

The rearrangement links TRBV5-1 to TRBJ2-1; 10 nucleotides line up with TRBD1. This CDR3 comprises 16 residues. V shed 4 bases and J 3 bases; nucleotides not matched to a gene: 7. Germline loops: CDR1 SGHRS, CDR2 YFSETQ. The CDR3 region has the DNA TGCGCCAGCAGCAGGGGACAGGGGTATGTCTACAATGAGCAGTTCTTC. It codes for CASSRGQGYVYNEQFF. Full variable domain (rest looked up from reference TRBV5-1 and TRBJ2-1): KAGVTQTPRYLIKTRGQQVTLSCSPISGHRSVSWYQQTPGQGLQFLFEYFSETQRNKGNFPGRFSGRQFSNSRSEMNVSTLELGDSALYLCASSRGQGYVYNEQFFGPGTRLTVL.

This clone came up a few times. This chain links TRBV5-1 with TRBJ2-7; D is uncertain. With 0 bases removed from V and 1 base from J, the gap between germline ends came to 5 bases. Germline CDR1 is SGHRS and CDR2 is YFSETQ. The CDR3 has 13 amino acids. CDR3 sequence reads: CASSLVTSYEQYF. The CDR3 nucleotides read TGCGCCAGCAGCTTGGTGACATCCTACGAGCAGTACTTC.

The rearrangement links TRBV9 to TRBJ2-7; TRBD1 matches 8 bases. This CDR3 has 16 residues. Germline loops: CDR1 SGDLS, CDR2 YYNGEE. V shed 2 bases, J shed 0 bases, and the junction held 7 bases outside the gene matches. The CDR3 is CASSVTGQASSYEQYF. The CDR3 coding sequence is TGTGCCAGCAGCGTTACGGGACAGGCCAGCTCCTACGAGCAGTACTTC.

The chain is built from TRBV29-1 and TRBJ2-5; 7 bases line up with TRBD1. V was pared by 5 bases and J by 5 bases, with 8 bases of the junction left unmatched. CDR1 is SQVTM, CDR2 ANQGSEA, per germline. This CDR3 spans 13 amino acids. Here the CDR3 DNA reads TGCAGCGTTTCGGGACAGAGAAGGGAGACCCAGTACTTC. Translating it yields CSVSGQRRETQYF.

DNA for the CDR3: TGTGCCAGCAGACGACGGGAGGATCAGCCCCAGCATTTT. Its protein product is CASRRREDQPQHF. This chain links TRBV6-5 with TRBJ1-5; D gene unclear. The CDR3 totals 13 residues. V lost 6 bases and J lost 5, with 11 bases in between. Germline loops: CDR1 MNHEY, CDR2 SVGAGI.

The chain joins TRBV27 to TRBJ1-2; D might be TRBD1 (5 bases). The germline V gene has CDR1 MNHEY and CDR2 SMNVEV (reference sequence). Deletions cut 7 bases from V and 8 bases from J, with 17 bases between. This CDR3 spans 13 amino acids. This CDR3 is CASNSGPGRGYTF. CDR3 coding DNA: TGTGCCAGCAACTCCGGTCCAGGGAGGGGCTACACCTTC.

This clone was observed once. The chain joins TRBV28 to TRBJ2-7; TRBD1 agrees at 7 bases. The CDR3 is 11 residues long. Germline lookup yields CDR1 MDHEN and CDR2 SYDVKM. As DNA, the CDR3 is TGTGCTTCGACAGGGACCTACGAGCAGTACTTC. Translating gives CASTGTYEQYF.

The chain links TRBV19 to TRBJ1-6; tentative D call: TRBD1 (5 bases). CDR1 LNHDA and CDR2 SQIVND come from the germline V gene (reference sequence). CDR3 size: 14 residues. V lost 6 bases to trimming and J lost 8 bases, with 14 bases between them. CDR3 bases: TGTGCCAGTAGCTTGACAGCAAAAGATTCACCCCTCCACTTT. This translates into CASSLTAKDSPLHF.

This clone was counted a single time. CDR3 residues: CASTYWGRPDYGYTF. The CDR3 nucleotides read TGTGCCAGCACCTACTGGGGCCGACCGGACTATGGCTACACCTTC. The chain joins TRBV3-1 (or the pseudogene TRBV3-2) to TRBJ1-2; maybe TRBD1 (5 bases). Germline CDR1 is LGHDT and CDR2 is YNNKEL (reference sequence). Between the trimmed V and J ends, which lost 7 bases and 3 bases, there was a span of 18 bases. The CDR3 totals 15 residues.

The V call is TRBV24-1, the J call TRBJ2-7; 7 nucleotides match TRBD1. There are 13 residues in the CDR3. CDR1 is KGHDR, CDR2 SFDVKD, per germline. V shed 3 bases and J 3 bases; nucleotides not matched to a gene: 1. CDR3 sequence reads: CATSDRQGYEQYF. The CDR3 nucleotides read TGTGCCACCAGTGATCGACAGGGCTACGAGCAGTACTTC.

J is TRBJ2-2 and V is TRBV18; 9 bases align to TRBD1. Losses at the gene ends were 4 bases for V and 0 bases for J; bases not matched to a gene: 18. The CDR3 runs to 21 residues. Germline V lookup: CDR1 KGHSH, CDR2 LQKENI. This CDR3 is CASSLQWGAGTGNANTGELFF. The DNA of the CDR3 is TGTGCCAGCTCACTTCAATGGGGAGCCGGGACAGGGAATGCGAACACCGGGGAGCTGTTTTTT.

The chain is built from TRBV14 and TRBJ1-6, with D perhaps TRBD1 (6 bases). The CDR3 has 15 amino acids. The V end lost 0 bases, the J end lost 10 bases, and 13 bases lay between the germline ends. Germline assignment: CDR1 SGHDN and CDR2 FVKESK. CDR3 loop: CASSQELGGWSPLHF. Here the CDR3 DNA reads TGTGCCAGCAGCCAAGAACTAGGGGGATGGTCACCCCTCCACTTT.

V is TRBV6-5 and J is TRBJ2-7; D not certain. Trimming removed 4 bases from V and 9 bases from J, with 10 bases in between. The V gene's germline CDR1 is MNHEY and CDR2 SVGAGI. CDR3 length equals 11 residues. The CDR3: CASSLSPSQYF. In DNA, the CDR3 is TGTGCCAGCAGTTTAAGCCCGTCGCAGTACTTC.

This clone was observed a few times. The chain has TRBV30 and TRBJ1-2; a possible D gene is TRBD1 (5 bases). The germline V gene has CDR1 GTSNPN and CDR2 SVGIG (reference sequence). The CDR3 spans 15 residues. V lost 0 bases and J 4 bases, leaving 15 bases between the germline ends. Here the CDR3 reads CAWSVESGTAYGYTF. Here the CDR3 DNA reads TGTGCCTGGAGTGTTGAAAGCGGGACGGCCTATGGCTACACCTTC.

This clone was counted only a few times. The chain is built from TRBV5-1 and TRBJ2-3; TRBD1 is a possible D gene (6 bases). Trimming removed 0 bases from V and 0 bases from J, with 14 bases in between. Per germline, CDR1 SGHRS and CDR2 YFSETQ. The CDR3 is 17 amino acids. The CDR3 here is CASSLGVLGASTDTQYF. As DNA, the CDR3 is TGCGCCAGCAGCTTGGGGGTGCTGGGGGCTAGCACAGATACGCAGTATTTT.

This rearrangement joins TRBV7-9 to TRBJ1-2; 7 bases match TRBD1. CDR1 is SEHNR, CDR2 FQNEAQ, per germline (reference sequence). V gave up 8 bases and J gave up 3 bases; unmatched junction bases: 9. The CDR3 loop spans 14 amino acids. The CDR3 loop reads CASRPGGSDYGYTF. The CDR3 region has the DNA TGTGCCAGCCGCCCAGGGGGGTCTGACTATGGCTACACCTTC.

This sequence joins TRBV7-2 and TRBJ2-1; 8 positions match TRBD2. V shed 11 bases, J shed 0 bases, and the junction held 6 bases outside the gene matches. Germline CDR1 is SGHTA and CDR2 is FQGNSA. This CDR3 is built from 14 residues. The DNA for the CDR3 is TGTGCCTCGGGGGGGGTGAGCTCCTACAATGAGCAGTTCTTC. Its protein product is CASGGVSSYNEQFF. The full variable domain, completed using reference TRBV7-2 and TRBJ2-1, is GAGVSQSPSNKVTEKGKDVELRCDPISGHTALYWYRQSLGQGLEFLIYFQGNSAPDKSGLPSDRFSAERTGGSVSTLTIQRTQQEDSAVYLCASGGVSSYNEQFFGPGTRLTVL.

CDR3 in DNA: TGCGCCAGCAACCATGGGCTTGGCCCCAGGGCGGTGTATGGGGCCATTCAGTACTTC. The encoded protein is CASNHGLGPRAVYGAIQYF. The chain is built from TRBV5-1 and TRBJ2-4, with a tentative D call TRBD1 (5 bases). The ends were cut back, 6 bases at V and 9 bases at J, with 34 bases in the middle. Looked up from germline, CDR1 is SGHRS and CDR2 is YFSETQ. The CDR3 contains 19 residues. The full variable domain, in which reference TRBV5-1 and TRBJ2-4 provide the parts outside the CDR3, is KAGVTQTPRYLIKTRGQQVTLSCSPISGHRSVSWYQQTPGQGLQFLFEYFSETQRNKGNFPGRFSGRQFSNSRSEMNVSTLELGDSALYLCASNHGLGPRAVYGAIQYFGAGTRLSVL.

J is TRBJ1-2 and V is TRBV6-5; TRBD1 matches 9 bases. The CDR3 has 13 residues. V was clipped by 6 bases and J by 8 bases; unmatched bases: 7. Germline V gene lookup returns CDR1 MNHEY and CDR2 SVGAGI. CDR3 nucleotides: TGTGCCAGCAGGGACAGGGGTATCGGGGGCTACACCTTC. It specifies CASRDRGIGGYTF.

The rearrangement uses TRBV10-3 and TRBJ2-7; D may be TRBD1 (6 bases). Germline loops: CDR1 ENHRY, CDR2 SYGVKD. CDR3 length: 13 amino acids. Trimming removed 6 bases at V and 4 bases at J, with 13 bases between. CDR3 sequence (DNA): TGTGCCATCAGGAAGGGACAAGATTACGAGCAGTACTTC. Translation: CAIRKGQDYEQYF.

J is TRBJ2-2 and V is TRBV7-2; no reliable D call. In germline, CDR1 is SGHTA, CDR2 FQGNSA. The length of the CDR3 is 15 residues. V was trimmed by 2 bases and J by 5 bases, leaving 12 bases between them. As DNA, the CDR3 is TGTGCCAGCAGCTTAAGGAGAGTGCTGACCGGGGAGCTGTTTTTT. Its protein is CASSLRRVLTGELFF.

This clone was observed a handful of times. The gene calls are TRBV27 and TRBJ2-7; TRBD1 is a possible D gene (6 bases). There are 13 residues in the CDR3. The germline V gene has CDR1 MNHEY and CDR2 SMNVEV (reference sequence). V dropped 5 bases and J dropped 8 bases, with 16 bases sitting between them. CDR3 region: CASSGNRDTKQYF. CDR3 bases: TGTGCCAGCAGTGGCAACCGGGACACCAAGCAGTACTTC.

The chain links TRBV14 to TRBJ2-1, with D uncertain. The CDR3 sequence is 16 residues long. V dropped 5 bases and J dropped 0 bases, with 14 bases sitting between them. CDR1 SGHDN and CDR2 FVKESK come from the germline V gene. CDR3 nucleotide sequence: TGTGCCAGCAGCTCAGGATTTCGAAGCTCCTACAATGAGCAGTTCTTC. Amino acid sequence: CASSSGFRSSYNEQFF.

V gene TRBV18 combines with J gene TRBJ1-6; no definite D call. The germline V gene has CDR1 KGHSH and CDR2 LQKENI. Deletions cut 3 bases from V and 11 bases from J, with 11 bases between. This CDR3 region has 13 residues. CDR3 residues: CASSPGGKAPLHF. CDR3 nucleotides: TGTGCCAGCTCACCCGGAGGGAAGGCACCCCTCCACTTT. The full variable domain, completed using reference TRBV18 and TRBJ1-6, is NAGVMQNPRHLVRRRGQEARLRCSPMKGHSHVYWYRQLPEEGLKFMVYLQKENIIDESGMPKERFSAEFPKEGPSILRIQQVVRGDSAAYFCASSPGGKAPLHFGNGTRLTVT.

This clone was seen only once. The gene calls are TRBV7-2 and TRBJ1-2, with TRBD1 matching over 7 bases. Germline loops: CDR1 SGHTA, CDR2 FQGNSA. The length of the CDR3 is 15 residues. J lost 4 bases, V lost 5 bases, and 10 bases had no gene match. The CDR3 is CASSPPTGNLYGYTF. DNA for the CDR3: TGTGCCAGCAGCCCACCGACAGGGAACCTCTATGGCTACACCTTC.